The entry below gives a single TCR beta chain sequence along with its context. These data belong to a study of shared clonotypes between healthy human individuals. Assay execution proceeded at the deep level. In the authors' methods: In the immunoSEQ data, sequences were junction-only and lacked quality scores, so filtering differed. Generated by immunoSEQ multiplex PCR, the TCRdb table keeps only in-frame clones and is missing some. That table is the source of V, J and clone size, and D and trimming were worked out from the DNA. The sample lists some 1 million clones, about 75% occurring once. Germline V CDR1 and CDR2: MDHEN, SYDVKM. Trimming stripped 5 bases from V and 4 bases from J, with 21 bases between. The CDR3 is 16 amino acids.

What was sequenced was memory CD4+ T cells sorted from blood. Stated subset: CD45RA-negative fraction. The chain recombines TRBV28 with TRBJ2-7, with D tentatively TRBD1 (6 bases). The receptor comes from a man aged 18 to 29 in good health. The CDR3 nucleotides are TGTGCCAGCAGTACCGTCTGGGACACCAACCATTACGAGCAGTACTTC. Protein: CASSTVWDTNHYEQYF.